A single sample gave rise to the 11 T cell receptor beta chains below, sequenced in a study of T cells in Graves' hyperthyroidism and ophthalmopathy (dated by TCRdb to the late 2010s). The receptor library was made with multiplex PCR. Sequencer: Illumina HiSeq 2000. The TCR beta CDR3 regions were amplified from the RNA transcripts. The TCR CDR3 was subjected to a first round of RT-PCR using the HTBI primer set and the Qiagen OneStep RT-PCR kit. The public reads were reprocessed in TCRdb via fastp at Q25 and MiXCR, keeping in-frame beta chains. Merged by CDR3 protein, the rows form single entries marked with the most common genes and DNA. This sample gives about 300,000 distinct CDR3 sequences in total; roughly an eighth of them show up just once. 7.9% of the sample is taken by the ten largest. The sample was blood. The receptor set was obtained from a woman in her 40s with Graves' hyperthyroidism.

The sample holds many counts of this clonotype. The chain links TRBV28 to TRBJ2-3; the D is unclear. The CDR3 consists of 13 residues. CDR1 and CDR2 from the germline V gene are MDHEN and SYDVKM. Trimming took 3 bases from V and 6 from J, leaving 10 bases between them. The CDR3 protein is CASSLTRADTQYF. In DNA, the CDR3 is TGTGCCAGCAGTTTGACTCGGGCGGATACGCAGTATTTT.

The gene calls are TRBV12-3 or TRBV12-4 and TRBJ1-6; 10 positions match TRBD1. The CDR3 spans 17 residues. The J segment lost 7 bases and the V segment lost 6 bases, leaving 12 bases of the junction unmatched. The CDR3 DNA sequence: TGTGCCAGCAGCGTAGCTCGGGACAGGGGATTCAATTCACCCCTCCACTTT. Residues: CASSVARDRGFNSPLHF.

At least ten counts were recorded for this clonotype. The gene calls are TRBV5-1 and TRBJ1-1, with D unresolved. V lost 0 bases, J lost 1 base, and 7 bases lay in between. The germline V gene encodes CDR1 SGHRS and CDR2 YFSETQ. The CDR3 extends over 14 amino acids. The CDR3 nucleotides read TGCGCCAGCAGCTTGGAGCCAGCGAACACTGAAGCTTTCTTT. Residues: CASSLEPANTEAFF.

This clonotype occurred many times. CDR3 DNA: TGTGCCACCAGCAGAGTTGTTCGTGCCGGGGAGCTGTTTTTT. Translating it yields CATSRVVRAGELFF. The chain combines TRBV15 with TRBJ2-2, with D unresolved. Trimming shortened V by 1 base and J by 6 bases, and 9 bases separated the two germline ends. CDR3 length equals 14 residues. CDR1 and CDR2 from the germline V gene are LNHNV and YYDKDF (reference sequence).

This clonotype was counted at least ten times. The chain has TRBV28 and TRBJ1-5; no reliable D call. Trimming removed 3 bases at V and 9 bases at J, with 15 bases between. This CDR3 contains 14 residues. From germline, CDR1 is MDHEN and CDR2 SYDVKM. The CDR3 is CASSLMVAWRPQHF. DNA for the CDR3: TGTGCCAGCAGTTTGATGGTCGCCTGGCGGCCCCAGCATTTT.

There are many counts of this clonotype. The gene calls are TRBV18 and TRBJ1-1; a weak D match, TRBD1 (6 bases). V shed 5 bases and J shed 1 base, with 14 bases lying between them. The CDR3 runs 15 residues. CDR1 KGHSH and CDR2 LQKENI come from the germline V gene. For the CDR3, the DNA is TGTGCCAGCTCAGCACAGGGCGGTACGAACACTGAAGCTTTCTTT. Amino acids: CASSAQGGTNTEAFF.

V usage is TRBV3-1 and J usage is TRBJ2-4; 7 bases map to TRBD1. The CDR3 loop spans 13 amino acids. V trimming: 3 bases; J trimming: 6 bases; junction bases outside the gene matches: 2. Germline lookup yields CDR1 LGHDT and CDR2 YNNKEL (reference sequence). CDR3 sequence: CASSQTGRNIQYF. For the CDR3, the DNA is TGTGCCAGCAGCCAGACAGGGAGAAACATTCAGTACTTC.

This clonotype has more than one count but fewer than ten. The chain has TRBV11-3 and TRBJ1-1; D is ambiguous. V shed 5 bases and J shed 6 bases, with 16 bases lying between them. Germline-derived CDR1 and CDR2 are SGHNT and YENEEA. The CDR3 length is 14 residues. The CDR3 sequence is CASSIQSAGAEAFF. The CDR3 DNA is TGTGCCAGCAGCATACAGTCCGCAGGCGCTGAAGCTTTCTTT. The variable domain in full, completed from reference TRBV11-3 and TRBJ1-1, reads EAGVVQSPRYKIIEKKQPVAFWCNPISGHNTLYWYLQNLGQGPELLIRYENEEAVDDSQLPKDRFSAERLKGVDSTLKIQPAELGDSAVYLCASSIQSAGAEAFFGQGTRLTVV.

This clonotype showed up many times. This sequence joins TRBV2 and TRBJ2-3; 13 bases fit TRBD2. The V and J ends lost 7 bases and 6 bases, in that order; junction bases with no gene match: 16. The CDR3 extends over 18 amino acids. Germline V CDR1 and CDR2: SNHLY, FYNNEI. As DNA, the CDR3 is TGTGCCAGCACTAAACCCTTGGGACTAGCGGGAACTAGGGATACGCAGTATTTT. Protein sequence: CASTKPLGLAGTRDTQYF.

Many counts were recorded for this clonotype. This chain connects TRBV6-1 to TRBJ2-7; tentative D call: TRBD2 (6 bases). Trimming removed 7 bases from V and 5 bases from J, with 21 bases in between. Germline CDR1 is MNHNS and CDR2 is SASEGT. This CDR3 has 15 amino acids. The CDR3 region is CASTRSAGPGHEQYF. The CDR3 DNA is TGTGCCAGCACACGGAGCGCGGGGCCAGGGCACGAGCAGTACTTC.

This clonotype was seen more than once but under ten times. The chain has TRBV18 and TRBJ2-7, with no clear D. This CDR3 is built from 13 residues. Trimming pared 5 bases from V and 2 bases from J, leaving 10 bases between. Germline assignment: CDR1 KGHSH and CDR2 LQKENI. DNA for the CDR3: TGTGCCAGCTCATATGACGGCCCCTACGAGCAGTACTTC. The encoded protein is CASSYDGPYEQYF.